This T cell receptor (beta chain) was sequenced during a study of cytomegalovirus exposure and HLA in healthy donors. The PCR contained 60 Vbeta and 13 Jbeta primers. Clones were read by immunoSEQ multiplex PCR, and TCRdb kept only the in-frame ones, dropping some. The listing records more than 50,000 clones. Per germline, CDR1 SGDLS and CDR2 YYNGEE. The CDR3 has 14 amino acids. J gave up 4 bases and V 2 bases, and 5 bases lay outside the gene matches. The receptor was isolated from a man aged 50 to 59 in good health and CMV-seropositive. The rearrangement links TRBV9 to TRBJ1-1, with 7 bases fitting TRBD1. Sequenced sample: PBMCs. The CDR3 is CASSVGGQTTEAFF. DNA of the CDR3: TGTGCCAGCAGCGTGGGGGGACAGACCACTGAAGCTTTCTTT.